The clone carrying this T cell receptor (beta chain) was detected only a few times. Assay used: immunoSEQ multiplex PCR; TCRdb lists only in-frame clones, some missing. The sample lists 200,000 to 300,000 clones; approximately 80% were seen once. The source of the sample is a study of blood T cell repertoires in COVID-19. Study as a whole: Acute-phase and convalescent COVID-19 samples originated in the United States, Italy and Spain. Nucleic acid was either cDNA or gDNA, and it came from T cells, B-cell-depleted T cells, or PBMCs.

The receptor comes from a woman of 80 years or more with acute or convalescent COVID-19. The sample comprised peripheral blood.

CDR3 sequence: CASSLAYADTQYF. The DNA of the CDR3 is TGTGCCAGCAGCTTAGCGTATGCGGATACGCAGTATTTT. The chain employs TRBV7-8 and TRBJ2-3; D is undetermined. Germline V CDR1 and CDR2: SGHVS, FQNEAQ. The V end lost 0 bases, the J end lost 6 bases, and 7 bases lay between the germline ends. CDR3 size: 13 residues.